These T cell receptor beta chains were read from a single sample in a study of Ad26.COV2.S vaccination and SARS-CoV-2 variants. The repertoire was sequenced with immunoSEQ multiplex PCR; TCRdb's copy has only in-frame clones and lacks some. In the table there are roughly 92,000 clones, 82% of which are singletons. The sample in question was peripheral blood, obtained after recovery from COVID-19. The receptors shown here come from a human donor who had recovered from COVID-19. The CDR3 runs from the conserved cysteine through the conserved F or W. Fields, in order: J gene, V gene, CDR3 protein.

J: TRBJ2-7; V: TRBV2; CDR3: CASSEVAGGYEQYF
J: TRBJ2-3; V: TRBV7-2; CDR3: CASSFSPGSTDTQYF
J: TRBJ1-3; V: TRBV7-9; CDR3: CASSLVSGYGNTIYF
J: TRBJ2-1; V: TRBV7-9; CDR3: CASSLPGIYNEQFF
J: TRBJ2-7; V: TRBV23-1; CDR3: CASSQPPGQRSYEQYF
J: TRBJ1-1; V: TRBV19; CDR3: CASSIGGPRNTEAFF
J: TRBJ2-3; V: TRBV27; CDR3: CASSLGRGTDTQYF
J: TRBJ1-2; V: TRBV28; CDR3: CASSFLGSDGYTF
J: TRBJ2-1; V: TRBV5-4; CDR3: CASSRQGEQFF
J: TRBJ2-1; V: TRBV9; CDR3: CASSGGLSSYNEQFF
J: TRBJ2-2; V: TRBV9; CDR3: CASSVRGLGTGELFF
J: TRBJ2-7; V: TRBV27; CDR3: CASRQYFEQYF
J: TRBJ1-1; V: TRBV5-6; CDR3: CASSAGTAHTEAFF
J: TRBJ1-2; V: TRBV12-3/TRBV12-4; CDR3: CASSLRDGYTF
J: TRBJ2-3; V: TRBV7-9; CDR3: CASSRSGSINTQYF
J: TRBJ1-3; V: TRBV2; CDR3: CARRPVAGNTIYF
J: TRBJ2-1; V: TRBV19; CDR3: CASSSPPGEQFF
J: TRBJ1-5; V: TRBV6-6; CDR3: CASSHRGDQPQHF
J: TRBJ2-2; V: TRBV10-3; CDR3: CAISEAGGHYTGELFF
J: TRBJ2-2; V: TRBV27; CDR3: CASSLVLSGGKAGELFF
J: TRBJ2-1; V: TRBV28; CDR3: CASSWTGGLDEQFF
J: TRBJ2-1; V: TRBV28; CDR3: CASWSPIGGTYNEQFF
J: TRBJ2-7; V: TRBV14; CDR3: CASSPLDTRYEQYF
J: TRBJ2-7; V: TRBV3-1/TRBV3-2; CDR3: CASSQGLGIYEQYF
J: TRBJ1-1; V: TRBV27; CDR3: CASSLGRVNTEAFF
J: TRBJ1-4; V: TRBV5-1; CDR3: CASRSTGIFNEKLFF
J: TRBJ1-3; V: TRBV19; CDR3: CASSMVGNTIYF
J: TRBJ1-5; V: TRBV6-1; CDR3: CASSEGSVTNQPQHF
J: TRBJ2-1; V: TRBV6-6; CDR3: CASLWTSGHEQFF
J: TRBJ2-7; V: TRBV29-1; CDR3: CSVEGGGQGEQYF
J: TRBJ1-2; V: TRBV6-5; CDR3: CASSQQGGSNYGYTF
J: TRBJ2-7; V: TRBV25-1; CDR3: CASSGSGRSPYEQYF
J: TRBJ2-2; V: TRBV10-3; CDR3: CAIRPLAGATGELFF
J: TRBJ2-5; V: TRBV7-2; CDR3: CASSPRTSGQETQYF